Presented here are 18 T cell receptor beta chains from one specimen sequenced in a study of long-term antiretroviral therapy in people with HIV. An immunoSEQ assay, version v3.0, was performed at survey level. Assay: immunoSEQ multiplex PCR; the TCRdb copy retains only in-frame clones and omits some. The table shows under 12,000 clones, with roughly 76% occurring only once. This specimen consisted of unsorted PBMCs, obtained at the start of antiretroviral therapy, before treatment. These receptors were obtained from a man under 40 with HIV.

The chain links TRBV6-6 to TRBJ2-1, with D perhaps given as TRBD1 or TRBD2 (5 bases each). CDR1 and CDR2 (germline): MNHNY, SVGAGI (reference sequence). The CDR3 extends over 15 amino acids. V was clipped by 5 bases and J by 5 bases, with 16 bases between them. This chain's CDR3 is CASSTTGTANNEQFF. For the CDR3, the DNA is TGTGCCAGCAGTACGACCGGGACGGCGAACAATGAGCAGTTCTTC.

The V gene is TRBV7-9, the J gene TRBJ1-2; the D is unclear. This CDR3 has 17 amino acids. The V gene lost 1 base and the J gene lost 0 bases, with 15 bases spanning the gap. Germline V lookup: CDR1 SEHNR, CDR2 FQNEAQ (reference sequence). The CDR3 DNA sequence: TGTGCCAGCAGCTTAGTGGGCGGACCTCCAGCTAACTATGGCTACACCTTC. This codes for CASSLVGGPPANYGYTF.

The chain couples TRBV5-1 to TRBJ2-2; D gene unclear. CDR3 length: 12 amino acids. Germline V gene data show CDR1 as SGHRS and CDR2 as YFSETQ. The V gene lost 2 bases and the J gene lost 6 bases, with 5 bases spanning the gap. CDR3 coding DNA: TGCGCCAGCAGCTTAAGATCCGGGGAGCTGTTTTTT. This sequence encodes CASSLRSGELFF.

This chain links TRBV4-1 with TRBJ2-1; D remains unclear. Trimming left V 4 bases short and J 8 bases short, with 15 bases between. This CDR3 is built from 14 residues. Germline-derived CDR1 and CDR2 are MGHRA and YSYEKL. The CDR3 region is CASSPVGSGDEQFF. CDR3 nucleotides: TGCGCCAGCAGCCCCGTAGGGTCGGGCGATGAGCAGTTCTTC.

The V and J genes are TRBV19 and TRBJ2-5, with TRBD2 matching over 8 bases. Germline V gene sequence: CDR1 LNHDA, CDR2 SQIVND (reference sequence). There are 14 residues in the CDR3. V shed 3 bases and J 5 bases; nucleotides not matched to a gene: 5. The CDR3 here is CASSIAGGLETQYF. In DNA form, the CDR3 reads TGTGCCAGTAGTATTGCGGGGGGACTGGAGACCCAGTACTTC.

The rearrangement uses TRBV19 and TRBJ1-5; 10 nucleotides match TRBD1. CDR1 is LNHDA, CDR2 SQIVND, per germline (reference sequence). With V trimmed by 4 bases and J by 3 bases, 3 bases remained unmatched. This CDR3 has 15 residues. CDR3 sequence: CASSRGTGVNQPQHF. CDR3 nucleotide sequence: TGTGCCAGTAGTAGAGGGACAGGGGTCAATCAGCCCCAGCATTTT.

CDR3 DNA sequence: TGTGCCAGCAGCTCGGCCCTAGGGACAGGACACAATGAGCAGTTCTTC. Translation gives CASSSALGTGHNEQFF. V gene TRBV11-2 combines with J gene TRBJ2-1; 8 bases line up with TRBD1. Germline loops: CDR1 SGHAT, CDR2 FQNNGV. V lost 4 bases and J lost 5; bases outside the gene matches: 10. The CDR3 runs to 16 residues.

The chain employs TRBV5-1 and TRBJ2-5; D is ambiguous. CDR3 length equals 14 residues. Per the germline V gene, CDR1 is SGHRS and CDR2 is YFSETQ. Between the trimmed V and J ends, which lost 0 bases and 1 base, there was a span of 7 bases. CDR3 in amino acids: CASSLVVGQETQYF. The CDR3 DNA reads TGCGCCAGCAGCTTGGTGGTGGGCCAAGAGACCCAGTACTTC.

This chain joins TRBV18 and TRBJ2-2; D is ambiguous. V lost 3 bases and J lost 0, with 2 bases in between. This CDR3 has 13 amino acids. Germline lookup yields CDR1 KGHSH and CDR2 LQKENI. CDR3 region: CASSPPNTGELFF. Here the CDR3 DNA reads TGTGCCAGCTCACCCCCGAACACCGGGGAGCTGTTTTTT. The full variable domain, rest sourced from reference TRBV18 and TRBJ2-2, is NAGVMQNPRHLVRRRGQEARLRCSPMKGHSHVYWYRQLPEEGLKFMVYLQKENIIDESGMPKERFSAEFPKEGPSILRIQQVVRGDSAAYFCASSPPNTGELFFGEGSRLTVL.

CDR3 coding DNA: TGTGCCAGCAGCTTTAGCGGGGGCCCATCCTACGAGCAGTACTTC. It encodes CASSFSGGPSYEQYF. This chain joins TRBV7-8 and TRBJ2-7; 9 positions match TRBD2. The CDR3 loop spans 15 amino acids. Germline V lookup: CDR1 SGHVS, CDR2 FQNEAQ. J was trimmed by 1 base and V by 3 bases; bases with no gene match: 4. Full variable domain (rest looked up from reference TRBV7-8 and TRBJ2-7): GAGVSQSPRYKVAKRGQDVALRCDPISGHVSLFWYQQALGQGPEFLTYFQNEAQLDKSGLPSDRFFAERPEGSVSTLKIQRTQQEDSAVYLCASSFSGGPSYEQYFGPGTRLTVT.

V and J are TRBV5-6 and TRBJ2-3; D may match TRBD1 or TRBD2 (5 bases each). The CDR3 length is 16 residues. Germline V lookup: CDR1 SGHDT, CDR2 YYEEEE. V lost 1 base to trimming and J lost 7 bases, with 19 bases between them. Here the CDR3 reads CASSLLSRGPRYTQYF. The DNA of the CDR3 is TGTGCCAGCAGCTTGTTGTCTCGGGGACCGAGGTATACGCAGTATTTT.

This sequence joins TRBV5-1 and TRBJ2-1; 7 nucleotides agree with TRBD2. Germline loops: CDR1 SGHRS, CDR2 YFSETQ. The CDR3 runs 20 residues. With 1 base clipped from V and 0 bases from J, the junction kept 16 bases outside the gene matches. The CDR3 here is CASSLNPGLNLMSSYNEQFF. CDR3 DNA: TGCGCCAGCAGCTTGAACCCGGGACTAAACTTAATGAGCTCCTACAATGAGCAGTTCTTC.

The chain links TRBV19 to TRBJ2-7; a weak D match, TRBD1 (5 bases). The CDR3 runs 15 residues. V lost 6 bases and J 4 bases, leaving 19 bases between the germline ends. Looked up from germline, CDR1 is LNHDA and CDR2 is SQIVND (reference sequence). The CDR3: CASSIQDGKGYEQYF. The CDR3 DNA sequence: TGTGCCAGTAGCATACAGGACGGTAAAGGATACGAGCAGTACTTC. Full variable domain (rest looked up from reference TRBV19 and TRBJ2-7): DGGITQSPKYLFRKEGQNVTLSCEQNLNHDAMYWYRQDPGQGLRLIYYSQIVNDFQKGDIAEGYSVSREKKESFPLTVTSAQKNPTAFYLCASSIQDGKGYEQYFGPGTRLTVT.

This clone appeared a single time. This CDR3 is CASSLAVAGEVGTDTQYF. In nucleotides, the CDR3 is TGTGCCAGCAGCTTAGCGGTAGCGGGGGAGGTCGGCACAGATACGCAGTATTTT. The rearrangement links TRBV5-8 to TRBJ2-3; the match to TRBD2 covers 9 bases. Losses at the gene ends were 2 bases for V and 1 base for J; bases not matched to a gene: 11. The CDR3 runs to 18 residues. Germline assignment: CDR1 SGHTS and CDR2 YDEGEE. Full variable domain (outside the CDR3, taken from reference TRBV5-8 and TRBJ2-3): EAGVTQSPTHLIKTRGQQATLRCSPISGHTSVYWYQQALGLGLQFLLWYDEGEERNRGNFPPRFSGRQFPNYSSELNVNALELEDSALYLCASSLAVAGEVGTDTQYFGPGTRLTVL.

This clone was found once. The CDR3 region has the DNA TGTGCCAGCAGCTTGTGGCAGGGGGCGGGCAATGAGCAGTTCTTC. Encoded protein: CASSLWQGAGNEQFF. The gene calls are TRBV5-6 and TRBJ2-1; 8 positions agree with TRBD1. Germline V gene lookup returns CDR1 SGHDT and CDR2 YYEEEE. Trimming removed 1 base from V and 6 bases from J; junction bases left unmatched: 6. This CDR3 contains 15 residues.

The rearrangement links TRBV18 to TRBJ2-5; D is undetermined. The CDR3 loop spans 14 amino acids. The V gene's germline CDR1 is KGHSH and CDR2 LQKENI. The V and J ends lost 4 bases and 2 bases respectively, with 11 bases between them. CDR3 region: CASSRLAVQETQYF. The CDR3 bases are TGTGCCAGCTCACGTTTGGCCGTACAAGAGACCCAGTACTTC. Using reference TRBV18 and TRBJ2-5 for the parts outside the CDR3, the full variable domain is NAGVMQNPRHLVRRRGQEARLRCSPMKGHSHVYWYRQLPEEGLKFMVYLQKENIIDESGMPKERFSAEFPKEGPSILRIQQVVRGDSAAYFCASSRLAVQETQYFGPGTRLLVL.

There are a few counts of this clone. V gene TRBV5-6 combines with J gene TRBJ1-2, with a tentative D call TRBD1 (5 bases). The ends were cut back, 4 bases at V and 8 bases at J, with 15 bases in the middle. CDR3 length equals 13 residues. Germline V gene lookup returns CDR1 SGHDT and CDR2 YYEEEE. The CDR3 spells CASSPFGGRGYTF. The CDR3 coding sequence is TGTGCCAGCAGCCCATTCGGGGGTCGGGGCTACACCTTC. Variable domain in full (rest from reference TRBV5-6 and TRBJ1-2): DAGVTQSPTHLIKTRGQQVTLRCSPKSGHDTVSWYQQALGQGPQFIFQYYEEEERQRGNFPDRFSGHQFPNYSSELNVNALLLGDSALYLCASSPFGGRGYTFGSGTRLTVV.

CDR3 protein: CASSLAGGADTQYF. DNA for the CDR3: TGTGCCAGTAGCCTAGCGGGAGGAGCAGATACGCAGTATTTT. The gene calls are TRBV19 and TRBJ2-3, with 11 bases lining up with TRBD2. This CDR3 is 14 amino acids long. V dropped 6 bases and J dropped 4; count of bases not matched to a gene: 3. Germline CDR1 reads LNHDA; CDR2 reads SQIVND (reference sequence). The variable domain in full, with the rest retrieved from reference TRBV19 and TRBJ2-3, is DGGITQSPKYLFRKEGQNVTLSCEQNLNHDAMYWYRQDPGQGLRLIYYSQIVNDFQKGDIAEGYSVSREKKESFPLTVTSAQKNPTAFYLCASSLAGGADTQYFGPGTRLTVL.